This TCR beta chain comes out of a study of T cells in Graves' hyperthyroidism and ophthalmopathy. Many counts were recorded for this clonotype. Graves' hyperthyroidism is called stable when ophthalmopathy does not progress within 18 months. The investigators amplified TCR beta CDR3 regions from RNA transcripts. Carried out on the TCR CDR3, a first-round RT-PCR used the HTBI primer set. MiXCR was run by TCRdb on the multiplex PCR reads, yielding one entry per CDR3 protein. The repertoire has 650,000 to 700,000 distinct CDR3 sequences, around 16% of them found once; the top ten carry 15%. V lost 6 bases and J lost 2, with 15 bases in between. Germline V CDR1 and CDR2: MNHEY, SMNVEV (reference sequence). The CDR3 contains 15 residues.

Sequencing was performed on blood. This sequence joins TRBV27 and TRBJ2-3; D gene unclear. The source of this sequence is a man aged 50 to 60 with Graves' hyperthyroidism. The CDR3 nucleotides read TGTGCCAGCAGAAGAAAGGAGCCATCCACAGATACGCAGTATTTT. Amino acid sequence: CASRRKEPSTDTQYF.